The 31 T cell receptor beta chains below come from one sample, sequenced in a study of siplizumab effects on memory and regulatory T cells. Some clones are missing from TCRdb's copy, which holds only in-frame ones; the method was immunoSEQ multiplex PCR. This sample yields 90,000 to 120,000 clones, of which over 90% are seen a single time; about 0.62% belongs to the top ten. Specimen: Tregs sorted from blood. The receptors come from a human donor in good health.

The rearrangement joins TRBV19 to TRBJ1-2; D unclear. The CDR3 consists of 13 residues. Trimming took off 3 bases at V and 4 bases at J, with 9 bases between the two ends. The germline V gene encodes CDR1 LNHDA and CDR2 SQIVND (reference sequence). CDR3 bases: TGTGCCAGTAGTATCGACGGAGCCTATGGCTACACCTTC. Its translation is CASSIDGAYGYTF.

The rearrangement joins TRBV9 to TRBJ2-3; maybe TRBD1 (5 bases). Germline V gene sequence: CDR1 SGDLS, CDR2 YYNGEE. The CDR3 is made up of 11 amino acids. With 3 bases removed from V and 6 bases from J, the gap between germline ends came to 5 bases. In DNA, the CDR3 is TGTGCCAGCAGCGAGGGGGATACGCAGTATTTT. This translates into CASSEGDTQYF.

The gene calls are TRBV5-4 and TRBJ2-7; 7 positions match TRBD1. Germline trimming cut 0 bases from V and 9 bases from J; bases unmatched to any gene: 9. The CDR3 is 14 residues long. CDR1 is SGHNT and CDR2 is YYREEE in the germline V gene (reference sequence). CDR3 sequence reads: CASSLGTGALGQYF. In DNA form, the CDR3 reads TGTGCCAGCAGCTTGGGGACAGGAGCCTTGGGGCAGTACTTC.

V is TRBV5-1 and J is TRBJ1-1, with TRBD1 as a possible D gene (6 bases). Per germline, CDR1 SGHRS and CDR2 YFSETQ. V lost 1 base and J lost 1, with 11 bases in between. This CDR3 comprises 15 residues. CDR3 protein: CASSLSPRGNTEAFF. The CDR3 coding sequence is TGCGCCAGCAGCTTGTCTCCCAGGGGGAACACTGAAGCTTTCTTT.

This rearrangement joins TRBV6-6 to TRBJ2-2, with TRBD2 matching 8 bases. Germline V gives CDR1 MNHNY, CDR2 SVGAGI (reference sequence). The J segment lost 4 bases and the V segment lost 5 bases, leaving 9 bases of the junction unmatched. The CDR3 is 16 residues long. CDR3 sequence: CASSQEGGGFTGELFF. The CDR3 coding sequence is TGTGCCAGCAGTCAGGAGGGCGGGGGGTTCACCGGGGAGCTGTTTTTT.

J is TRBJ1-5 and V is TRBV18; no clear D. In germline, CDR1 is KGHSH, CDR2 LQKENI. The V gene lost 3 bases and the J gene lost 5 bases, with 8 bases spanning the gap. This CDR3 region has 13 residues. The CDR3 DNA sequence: TGTGCCAGCTCACCGAACGGTGATCAGCCCCAGCATTTT. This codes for CASSPNGDQPQHF.

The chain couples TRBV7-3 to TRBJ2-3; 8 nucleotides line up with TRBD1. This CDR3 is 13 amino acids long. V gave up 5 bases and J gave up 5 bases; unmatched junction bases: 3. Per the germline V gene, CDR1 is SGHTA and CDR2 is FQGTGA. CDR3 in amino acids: CASSADRVDTQYF. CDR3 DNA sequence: TGTGCCAGCAGCGCGGACAGGGTAGATACGCAGTATTTT.

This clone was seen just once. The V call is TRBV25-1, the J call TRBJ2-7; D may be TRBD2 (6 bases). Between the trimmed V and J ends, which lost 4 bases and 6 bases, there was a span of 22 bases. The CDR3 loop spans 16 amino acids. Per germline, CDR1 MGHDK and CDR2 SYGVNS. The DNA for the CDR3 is TGTGCCAGCAGTGGCGAGAAGGGCGGGGAATGGGCCGAGCAGTACTTC. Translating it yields CASSGEKGGEWAEQYF.

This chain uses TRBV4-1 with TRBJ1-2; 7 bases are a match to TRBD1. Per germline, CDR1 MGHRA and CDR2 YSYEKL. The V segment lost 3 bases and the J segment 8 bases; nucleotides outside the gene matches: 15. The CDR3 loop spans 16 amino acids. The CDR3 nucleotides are TGCGCCAGCAGCCAGGTCGCGACAGGGACATTTTGGGGCTACACCTTC. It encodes CASSQVATGTFWGYTF.

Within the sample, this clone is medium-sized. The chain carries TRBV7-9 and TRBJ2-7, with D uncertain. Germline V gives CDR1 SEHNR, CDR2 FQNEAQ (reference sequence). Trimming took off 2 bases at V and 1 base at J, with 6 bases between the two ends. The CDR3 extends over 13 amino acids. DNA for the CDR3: TGTGCCAGCAGCTTACCAGGTTCCTACGAGCAGTACTTC. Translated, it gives CASSLPGSYEQYF.

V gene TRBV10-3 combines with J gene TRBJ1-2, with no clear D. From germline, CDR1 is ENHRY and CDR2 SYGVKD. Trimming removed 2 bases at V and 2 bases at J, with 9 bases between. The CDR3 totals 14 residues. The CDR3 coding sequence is TGTGCCATCAGTGAGCGGGTGACGAACTATGGCTACACCTTC. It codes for CAISERVTNYGYTF.

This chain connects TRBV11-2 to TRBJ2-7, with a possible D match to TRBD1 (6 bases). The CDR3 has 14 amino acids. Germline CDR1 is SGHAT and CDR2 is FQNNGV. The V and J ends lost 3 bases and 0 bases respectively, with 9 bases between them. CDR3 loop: CASSFTDSSYEQYF. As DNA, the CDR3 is TGTGCCAGCAGCTTTACGGACAGCTCCTACGAGCAGTACTTC.

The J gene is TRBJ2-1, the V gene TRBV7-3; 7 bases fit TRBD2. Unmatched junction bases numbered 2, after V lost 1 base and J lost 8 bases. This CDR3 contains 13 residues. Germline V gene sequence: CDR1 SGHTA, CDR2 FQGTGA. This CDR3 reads CASSLNREDEQFF. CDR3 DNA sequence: TGTGCCAGCAGCTTAAATCGGGAGGATGAGCAGTTCTTC.

The CDR3 sequence: CASSVTPSLGDTEAFF. The DNA for the CDR3 is TGTGCCAGCAGCGTAACCCCATCGTTGGGTGACACTGAAGCTTTCTTT. This chain connects TRBV9 to TRBJ1-1; D gene unclear. Germline values: CDR1 SGDLS, CDR2 YYNGEE. The V end was cut by 1 base, the J end by 3 bases, with 16 bases between. The CDR3 loop spans 16 amino acids.

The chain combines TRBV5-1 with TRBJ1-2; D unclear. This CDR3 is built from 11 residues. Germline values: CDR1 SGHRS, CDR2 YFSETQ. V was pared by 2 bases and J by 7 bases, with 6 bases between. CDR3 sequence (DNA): TGCGCCAGCAGCTTTGACGGTGGCTACACCTTC. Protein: CASSFDGGYTF.

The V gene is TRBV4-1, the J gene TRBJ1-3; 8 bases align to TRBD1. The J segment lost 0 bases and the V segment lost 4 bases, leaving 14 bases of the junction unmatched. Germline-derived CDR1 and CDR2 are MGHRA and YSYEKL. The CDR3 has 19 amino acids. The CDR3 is CASSPSLSTGASSGNTIYF. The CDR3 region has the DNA TGCGCCAGCAGCCCAAGTTTATCGACAGGGGCCAGCTCTGGAAACACCATATATTTT.

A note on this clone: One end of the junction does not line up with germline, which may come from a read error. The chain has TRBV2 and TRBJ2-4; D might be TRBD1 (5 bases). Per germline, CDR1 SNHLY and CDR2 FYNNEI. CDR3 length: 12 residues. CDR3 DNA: TGTGCCAGCAAAGAGCAGGGAAACCTTCAGTACTTC. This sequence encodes CASKEQGNLQYF.

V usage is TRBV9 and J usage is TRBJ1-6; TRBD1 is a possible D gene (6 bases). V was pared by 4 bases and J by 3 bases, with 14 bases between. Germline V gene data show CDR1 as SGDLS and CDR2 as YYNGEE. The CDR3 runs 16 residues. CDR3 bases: TGTGCCAGCAGCCCACTACGGGACAACTATAATTCACCCCTCCACTTT. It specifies CASSPLRDNYNSPLHF.

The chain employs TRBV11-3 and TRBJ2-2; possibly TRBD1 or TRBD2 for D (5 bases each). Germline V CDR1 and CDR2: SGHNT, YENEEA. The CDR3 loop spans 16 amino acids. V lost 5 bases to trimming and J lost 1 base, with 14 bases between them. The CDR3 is CASSPLPGRNTGELFF. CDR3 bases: TGTGCCAGCAGCCCCCTCCCAGGGAGGAACACCGGGGAGCTGTTTTTT.

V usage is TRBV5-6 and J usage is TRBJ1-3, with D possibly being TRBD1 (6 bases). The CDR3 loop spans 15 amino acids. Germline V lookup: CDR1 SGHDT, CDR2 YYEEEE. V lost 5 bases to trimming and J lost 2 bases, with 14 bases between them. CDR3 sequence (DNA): TGTGCCAGCAGTGTTCTAGGACAGACTGGAAACACCATATATTTT. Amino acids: CASSVLGQTGNTIYF.

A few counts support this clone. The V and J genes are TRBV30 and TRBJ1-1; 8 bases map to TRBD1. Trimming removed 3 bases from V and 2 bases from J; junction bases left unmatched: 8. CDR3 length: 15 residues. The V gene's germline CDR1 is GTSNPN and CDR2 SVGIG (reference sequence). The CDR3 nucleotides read TGTGCCTGGAGACCGGGGACAGGAAGAAACACTGAAGCTTTCTTT. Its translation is CAWRPGTGRNTEAFF.

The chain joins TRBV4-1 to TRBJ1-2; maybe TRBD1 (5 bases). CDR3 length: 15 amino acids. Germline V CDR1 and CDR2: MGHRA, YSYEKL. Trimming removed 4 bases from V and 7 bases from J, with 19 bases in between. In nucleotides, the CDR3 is TGCGCCAGCAGCCCACTACTCGCAGGGAGGAGTGGCTACACCTTC. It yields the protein CASSPLLAGRSGYTF.

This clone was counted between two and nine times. This CDR3 is CASSLSYSGNTIYF. The DNA of the CDR3 is TGTGCCAGCAGCTTGAGTTACTCTGGAAACACCATATATTTT. V usage is TRBV5-6 and J usage is TRBJ1-3, with no clear D. Germline V gene sequence: CDR1 SGHDT, CDR2 YYEEEE. The CDR3 is made up of 14 amino acids. Trimming cost V 1 base and J 0 bases, with 5 bases left between them. Drawing the rest from reference TRBV5-6 and TRBJ1-3, the complete variable domain is DAGVTQSPTHLIKTRGQQVTLRCSPKSGHDTVSWYQQALGQGPQFIFQYYEEEERQRGNFPDRFSGHQFPNYSSELNVNALLLGDSALYLCASSLSYSGNTIYFGEGSWLTVV.

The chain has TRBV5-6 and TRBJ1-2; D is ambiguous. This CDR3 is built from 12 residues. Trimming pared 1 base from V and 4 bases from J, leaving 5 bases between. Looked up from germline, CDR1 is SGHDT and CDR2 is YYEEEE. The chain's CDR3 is CASSLYSYGYTF. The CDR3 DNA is TGTGCCAGCAGCTTGTACAGCTATGGCTACACCTTC.

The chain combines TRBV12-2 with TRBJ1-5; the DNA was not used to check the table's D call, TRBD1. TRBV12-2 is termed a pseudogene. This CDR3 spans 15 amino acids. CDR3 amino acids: CASRLALLDRQPQHF. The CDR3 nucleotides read TGTGCAAGTCGCTTAGCCCTCTTAGACAGACAGCCCCAGCATTTT.

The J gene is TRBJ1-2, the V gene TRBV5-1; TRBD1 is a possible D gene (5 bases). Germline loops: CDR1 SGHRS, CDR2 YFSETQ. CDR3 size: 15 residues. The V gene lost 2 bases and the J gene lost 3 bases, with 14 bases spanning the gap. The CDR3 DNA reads TGCGCCAGCAGCTTCATGGGGCACACCTACTATGGCTACACCTTC. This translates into CASSFMGHTYYGYTF. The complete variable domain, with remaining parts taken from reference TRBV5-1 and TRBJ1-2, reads KAGVTQTPRYLIKTRGQQVTLSCSPISGHRSVSWYQQTPGQGLQFLFEYFSETQRNKGNFPGRFSGRQFSNSRSEMNVSTLELGDSALYLCASSFMGHTYYGYTFGSGTRLTVV.

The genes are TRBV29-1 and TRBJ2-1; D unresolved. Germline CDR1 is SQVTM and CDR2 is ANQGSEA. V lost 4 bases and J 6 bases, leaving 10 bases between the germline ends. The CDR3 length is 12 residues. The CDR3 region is CSVGKPSNEQFF. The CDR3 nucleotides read TGCAGCGTTGGTAAGCCCAGCAATGAGCAGTTCTTC.

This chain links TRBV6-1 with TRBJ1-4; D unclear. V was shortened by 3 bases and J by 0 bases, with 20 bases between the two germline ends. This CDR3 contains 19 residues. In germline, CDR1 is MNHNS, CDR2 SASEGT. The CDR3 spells CASSELASRSSATNEKLFF. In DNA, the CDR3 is TGTGCCAGCAGTGAGTTGGCTTCCAGATCGAGCGCAACTAATGAAAAACTGTTTTTT.

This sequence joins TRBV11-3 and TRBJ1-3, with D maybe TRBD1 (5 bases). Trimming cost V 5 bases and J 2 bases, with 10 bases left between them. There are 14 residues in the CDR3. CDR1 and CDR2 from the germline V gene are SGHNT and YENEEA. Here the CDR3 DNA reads TGTGCCAGCAGCCCCCGGACACCTGGAAACACCATATATTTT. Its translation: CASSPRTPGNTIYF.

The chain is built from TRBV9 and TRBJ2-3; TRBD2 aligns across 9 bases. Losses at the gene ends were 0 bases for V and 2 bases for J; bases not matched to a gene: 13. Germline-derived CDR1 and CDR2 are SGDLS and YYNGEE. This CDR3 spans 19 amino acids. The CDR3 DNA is TGTGCCAGCAGCGTAGGCCCAGGGCCCCTAGCGGGAATCACAGATACGCAGTATTTT. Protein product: CASSVGPGPLAGITDTQYF.

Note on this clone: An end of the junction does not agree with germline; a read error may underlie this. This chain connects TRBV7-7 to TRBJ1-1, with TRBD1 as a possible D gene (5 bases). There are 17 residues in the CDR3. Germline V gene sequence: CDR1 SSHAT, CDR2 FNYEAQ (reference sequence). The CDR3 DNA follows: TGTGCTAGCAGCTGGGGGTTTGACCGAGGGGTGAACACTGAAGCTTTCTTT. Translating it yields CASSWGFDRGVNTEAFF.